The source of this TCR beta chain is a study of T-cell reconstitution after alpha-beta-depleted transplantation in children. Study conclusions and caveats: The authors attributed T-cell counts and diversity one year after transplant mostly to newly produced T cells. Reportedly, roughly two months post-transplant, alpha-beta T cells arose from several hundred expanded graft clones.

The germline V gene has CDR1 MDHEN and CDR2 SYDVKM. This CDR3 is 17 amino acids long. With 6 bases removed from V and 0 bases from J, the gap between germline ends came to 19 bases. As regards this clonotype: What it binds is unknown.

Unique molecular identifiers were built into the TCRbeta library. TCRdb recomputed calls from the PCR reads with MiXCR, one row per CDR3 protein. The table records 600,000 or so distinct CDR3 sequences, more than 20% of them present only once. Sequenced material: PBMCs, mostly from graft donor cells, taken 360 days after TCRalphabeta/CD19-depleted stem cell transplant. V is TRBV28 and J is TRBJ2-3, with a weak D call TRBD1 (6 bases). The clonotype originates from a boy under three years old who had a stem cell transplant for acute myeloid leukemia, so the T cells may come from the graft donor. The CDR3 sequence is CASSVRDIFSSTDTQYF. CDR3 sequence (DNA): TGTGCCAGCAGCGTCCGGGACATCTTTTCTAGCACAGATACGCAGTATTTT.